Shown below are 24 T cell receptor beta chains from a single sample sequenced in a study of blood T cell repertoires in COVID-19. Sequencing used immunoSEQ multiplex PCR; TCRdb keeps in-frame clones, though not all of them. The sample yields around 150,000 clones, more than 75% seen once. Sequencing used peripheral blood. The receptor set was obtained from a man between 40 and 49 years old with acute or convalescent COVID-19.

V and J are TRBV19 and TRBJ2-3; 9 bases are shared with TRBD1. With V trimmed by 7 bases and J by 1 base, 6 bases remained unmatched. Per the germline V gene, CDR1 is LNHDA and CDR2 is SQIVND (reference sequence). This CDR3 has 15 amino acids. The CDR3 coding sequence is TGTGCCAGTACCACCCGGGACAGGGGCACAGATACGCAGTATTTT. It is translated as CASTTRDRGTDTQYF.

The CDR3 region is CASSSAGSYQPQHF. The DNA for the CDR3 is TGTGCCAGCAGCTCTGCGGGGAGCTATCAGCCCCAGCATTTT. This sequence joins TRBV5-6 and TRBJ1-5, with no clear D. V lost 3 bases and J lost 5, with 12 bases in between. Germline V lookup: CDR1 SGHDT, CDR2 YYEEEE. CDR3 size: 14 residues.

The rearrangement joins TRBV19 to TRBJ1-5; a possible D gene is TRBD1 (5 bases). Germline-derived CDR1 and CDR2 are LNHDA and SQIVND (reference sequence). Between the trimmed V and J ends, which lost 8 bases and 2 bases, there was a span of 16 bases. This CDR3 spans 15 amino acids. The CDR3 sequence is CASQLGGIGNQPQHF. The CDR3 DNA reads TGTGCCAGTCAACTCGGGGGGATCGGCAATCAGCCCCAGCATTTT.

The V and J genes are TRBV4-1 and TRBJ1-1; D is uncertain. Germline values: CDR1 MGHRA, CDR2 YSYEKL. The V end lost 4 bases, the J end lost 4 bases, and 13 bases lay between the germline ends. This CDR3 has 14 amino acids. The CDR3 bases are TGCGCCAGCAGCCCCGGAGGACGGGGCACTGAAGCTTTCTTT. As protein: CASSPGGRGTEAFF.

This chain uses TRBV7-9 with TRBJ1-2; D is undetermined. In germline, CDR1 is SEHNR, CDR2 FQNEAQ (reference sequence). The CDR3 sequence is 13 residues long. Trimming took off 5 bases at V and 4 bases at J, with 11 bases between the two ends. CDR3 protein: CASSQDGSYGYTF. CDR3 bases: TGTGCCAGCAGCCAGGACGGGAGCTATGGCTACACCTTC.

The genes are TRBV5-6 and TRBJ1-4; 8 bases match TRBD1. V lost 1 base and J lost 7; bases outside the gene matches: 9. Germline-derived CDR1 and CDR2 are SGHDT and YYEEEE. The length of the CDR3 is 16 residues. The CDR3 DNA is TGTGCCAGCAGCTTGAGGGGACCGGACAGGGCTGAAAAACTGTTTTTT. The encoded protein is CASSLRGPDRAEKLFF. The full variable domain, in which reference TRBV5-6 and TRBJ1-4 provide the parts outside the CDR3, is DAGVTQSPTHLIKTRGQQVTLRCSPKSGHDTVSWYQQALGQGPQFIFQYYEEEERQRGNFPDRFSGHQFPNYSSELNVNALLLGDSALYLCASSLRGPDRAEKLFFGSGTQLSVL.

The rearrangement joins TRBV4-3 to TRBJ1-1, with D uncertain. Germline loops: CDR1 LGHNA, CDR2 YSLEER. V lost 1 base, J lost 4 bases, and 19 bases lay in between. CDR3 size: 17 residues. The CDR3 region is CASSQGESPLLATEAFF. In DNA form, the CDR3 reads TGCGCCAGCAGCCAAGGGGAGAGTCCCTTACTGGCCACTGAAGCTTTCTTT.

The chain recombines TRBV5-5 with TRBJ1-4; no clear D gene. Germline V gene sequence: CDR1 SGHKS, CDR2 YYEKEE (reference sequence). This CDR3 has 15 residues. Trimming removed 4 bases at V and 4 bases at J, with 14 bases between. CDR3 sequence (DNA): TGTGCCAGCAGCCGAGACCCGGGGATTAATGAAAAACTGTTTTTT. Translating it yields CASSRDPGINEKLFF.

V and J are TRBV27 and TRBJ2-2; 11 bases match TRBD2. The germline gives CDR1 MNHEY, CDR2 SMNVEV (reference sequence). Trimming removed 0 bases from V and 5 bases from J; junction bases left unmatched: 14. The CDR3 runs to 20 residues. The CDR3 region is CASSLSSVAGGLGGTGELFF. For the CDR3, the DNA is TGTGCCAGCAGTTTATCCTCGGTAGCGGGGGGGCTGGGAGGAACCGGGGAGCTGTTTTTT.

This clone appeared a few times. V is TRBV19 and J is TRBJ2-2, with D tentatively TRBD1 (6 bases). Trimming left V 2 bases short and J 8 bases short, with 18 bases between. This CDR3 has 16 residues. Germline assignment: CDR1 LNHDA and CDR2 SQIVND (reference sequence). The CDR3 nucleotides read TGTGCCAGTAGTATACTTGTGGGACAAAAGACTGGGGAGCTGTTTTTT. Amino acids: CASSILVGQKTGELFF.

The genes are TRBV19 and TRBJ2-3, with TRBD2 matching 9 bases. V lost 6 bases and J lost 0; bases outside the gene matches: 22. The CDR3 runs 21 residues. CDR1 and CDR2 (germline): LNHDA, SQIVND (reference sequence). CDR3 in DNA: TGTGCCAGTAGAGCGGGGATTTTTGAGCGGGGGGCCTCGACTAGCACAGATACGCAGTATTTT. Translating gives CASRAGIFERGASTSTDTQYF.

The CDR3 region has the DNA TGTGCCAGCTCCGGGGGGCCGGCCACAGATACGCAGTATTTT. Its translation is CASSGGPATDTQYF. The chain couples TRBV7-2 to TRBJ2-3, with a weak D call TRBD2 (7 bases). V dropped 8 bases and J dropped 2 bases, with 14 bases sitting between them. The CDR3 sequence is 14 residues long. Germline V gene lookup returns CDR1 SGHTA and CDR2 FQGNSA.

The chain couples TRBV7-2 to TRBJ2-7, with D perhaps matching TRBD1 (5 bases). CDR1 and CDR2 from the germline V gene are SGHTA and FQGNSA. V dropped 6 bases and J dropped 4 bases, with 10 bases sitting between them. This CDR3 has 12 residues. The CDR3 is CASSATVYEQYF. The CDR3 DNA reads TGTGCCAGCAGTGCGACAGTTTACGAGCAGTACTTC.

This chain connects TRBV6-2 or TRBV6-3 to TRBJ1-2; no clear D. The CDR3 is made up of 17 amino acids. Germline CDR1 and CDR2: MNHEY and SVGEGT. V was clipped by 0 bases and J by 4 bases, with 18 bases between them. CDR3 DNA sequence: TGTGCCAGCAGTTACTCGATCTCTCAATGGGCTTCCTATGGCTACACCTTC. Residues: CASSYSISQWASYGYTF.

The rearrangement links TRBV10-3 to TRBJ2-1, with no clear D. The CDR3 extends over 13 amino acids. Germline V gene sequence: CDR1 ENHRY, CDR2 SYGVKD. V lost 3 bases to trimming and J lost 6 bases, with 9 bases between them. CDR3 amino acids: CAISDSSSNEQFF. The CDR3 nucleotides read TGTGCCATCAGTGATTCGTCCAGCAATGAGCAGTTCTTC.

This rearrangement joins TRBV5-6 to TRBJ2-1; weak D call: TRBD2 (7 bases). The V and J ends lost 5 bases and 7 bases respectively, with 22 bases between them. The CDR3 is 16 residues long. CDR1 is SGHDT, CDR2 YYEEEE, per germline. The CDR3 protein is CASSSEGGGDNNEQFF. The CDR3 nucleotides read TGTGCCAGCAGTTCCGAAGGGGGGGGCGATAATAATGAGCAGTTCTTC.

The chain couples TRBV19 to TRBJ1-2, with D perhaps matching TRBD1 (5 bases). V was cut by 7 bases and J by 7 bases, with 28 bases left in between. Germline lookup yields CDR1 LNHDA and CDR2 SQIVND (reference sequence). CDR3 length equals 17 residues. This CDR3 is CASNPQGTRRYVGGYTF. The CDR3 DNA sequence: TGTGCCAGTAACCCGCAGGGTACGAGGCGGTACGTTGGTGGCTACACCTTC.

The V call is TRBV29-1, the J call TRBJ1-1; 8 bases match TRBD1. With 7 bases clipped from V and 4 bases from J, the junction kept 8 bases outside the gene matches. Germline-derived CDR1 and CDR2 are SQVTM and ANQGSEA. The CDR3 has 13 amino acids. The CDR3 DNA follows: TGCAGCGCATACAGGGGGGGAAGCACTGAAGCTTTCTTT. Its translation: CSAYRGGSTEAFF.

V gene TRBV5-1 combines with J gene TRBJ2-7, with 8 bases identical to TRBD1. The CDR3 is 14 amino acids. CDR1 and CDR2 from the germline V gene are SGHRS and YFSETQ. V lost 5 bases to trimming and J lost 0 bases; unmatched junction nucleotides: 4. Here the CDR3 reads CASRPGTGSYEQYF. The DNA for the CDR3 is TGCGCCAGCAGACCCGGGACAGGCTCCTACGAGCAGTACTTC. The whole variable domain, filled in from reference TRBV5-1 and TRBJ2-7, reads KAGVTQTPRYLIKTRGQQVTLSCSPISGHRSVSWYQQTPGQGLQFLFEYFSETQRNKGNFPGRFSGRQFSNSRSEMNVSTLELGDSALYLCASRPGTGSYEQYFGPGTRLTVT.

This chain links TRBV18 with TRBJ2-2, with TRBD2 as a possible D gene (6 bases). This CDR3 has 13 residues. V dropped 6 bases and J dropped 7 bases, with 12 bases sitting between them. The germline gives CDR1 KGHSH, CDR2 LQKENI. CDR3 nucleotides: TGTGCCAGCTCCACCACGGGGGACGGGGAGCTGTTTTTT. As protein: CASSTTGDGELFF.

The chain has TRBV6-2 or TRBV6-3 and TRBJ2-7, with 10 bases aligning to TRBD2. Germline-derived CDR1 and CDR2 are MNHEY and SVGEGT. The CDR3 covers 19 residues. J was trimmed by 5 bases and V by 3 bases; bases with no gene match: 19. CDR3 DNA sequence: TGTGCCAGCAGTTATCCTTCTAGCGGGGGCTCCGCAGGTAGAAACGAGCAGTACTTC. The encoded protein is CASSYPSSGGSAGRNEQYF.

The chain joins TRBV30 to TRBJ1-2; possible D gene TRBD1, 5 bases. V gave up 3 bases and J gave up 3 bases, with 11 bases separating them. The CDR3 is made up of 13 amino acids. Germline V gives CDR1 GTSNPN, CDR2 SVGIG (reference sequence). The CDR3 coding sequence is TGTGCCTGGAGGGGGCGGGATGACTATGGCTACACCTTC. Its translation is CAWRGRDDYGYTF.

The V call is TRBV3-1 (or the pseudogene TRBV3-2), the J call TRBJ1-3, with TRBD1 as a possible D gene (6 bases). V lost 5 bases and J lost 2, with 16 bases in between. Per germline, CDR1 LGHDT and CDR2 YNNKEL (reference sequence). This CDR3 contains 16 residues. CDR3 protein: CASSFRGGLTGNTIYF. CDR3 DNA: TGTGCCAGCAGCTTCCGGGGGGGGCTGACTGGAAACACCATATATTTT.

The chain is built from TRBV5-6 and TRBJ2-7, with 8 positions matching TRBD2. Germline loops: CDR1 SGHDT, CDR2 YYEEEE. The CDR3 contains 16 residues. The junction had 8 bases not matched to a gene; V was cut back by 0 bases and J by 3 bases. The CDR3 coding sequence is TGTGCCAGCAGCTTGGCCGAGGAGCGGGGGTACTACGAGCAGTACTTC. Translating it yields CASSLAEERGYYEQYF.